This TCR beta chain was obtained from a study of response to subunit inactivated influenza vaccine. Notes on the study in general: There was a suggestion from the authors that each seasonal influenza vaccination recruits few new T cells.

The germline V gene encodes CDR1 SQVTM and CDR2 ANQGSEA. V dropped 4 bases and J dropped 5 bases, with 6 bases sitting between them. The CDR3 loop spans 11 amino acids. TCRdb called the RT-PCR reads again in MiXCR, with one record for every CDR3 protein. This table has about 700,000 distinct CDR3 sequences, 12% to 15% appearing once. Details on this clonotype: Its antigen is not identified. Just one base apart from a much larger clone, this may be a read error.

The chain couples TRBV29-1 to TRBJ2-1; D gene ambiguous. The receptor was isolated from a man aged 45-65 years who received an inactivated influenza vaccine. The source was PBMCs from blood, collected 14 to 15 days before vaccination. CDR3 residues: CSVGRHNEQFF. DNA for the CDR3: TGCAGCGTTGGCAGGCACAATGAGCAGTTCTTC.